The rows below give T cell receptor beta chains drawn from one sample of a study of blood T cell repertoires in COVID-19. TCRdb's copy holds only in-frame clones and misses some; the assay was immunoSEQ multiplex PCR. Altogether some 350,000 clones are present, about 90% being singletons, with the ten largest covering 5% to 8.5%. Sequencing used peripheral blood. The source is a man between 18 and 35 years old with active or convalescent COVID-19. Each CDR3 is given with its conserved first and last residue. Fields, in order: CDR3 DNA, CDR3 protein, clone size, D gene, J gene, V gene. A D gene is named only where the DNA matches it firmly. Size values are once, few and many counts, or a class for expanded clones, and some rows have none.

TGTGCCAGCAGAATAGACAGGGCGTATGGCTACACCTTC CASRIDRAYGYTF . TRBD1 TRBJ1-2 TRBV28
TGTGCCACCAGCCCCACTCGGCACAGGGAAGAGACCCAGTACTTC CATSPTRHREETQYF . . TRBJ2-5 TRBV15
TGCAGCGTTGGAGGGCAGGGGGAGAGGGAGCTGTTTTTT CSVGGQGERELFF . TRBD1 TRBJ2-2 TRBV29-1
TGTGCCAGCTCACCCGAGGGCTCTGGAAACACCATATATTTT CASSPEGSGNTIYF . . TRBJ1-3 TRBV18
TGTGCCAGCAGTCATAGACAGGGTCGAGACGAGCAGTACTTC CASSHRQGRDEQYF . TRBD1 TRBJ2-7 TRBV6-5
TGTGCCAGCAGCGGGGGACAGGGGCGCTTCTACGAGCAGTACTTC CASSGGQGRFYEQYF . TRBD1 TRBJ2-7 TRBV5-6
TGTGCCAGCAGTTACCGTCTCGGGGAGGATAGCGGGCTGTTTTTT CASSYRLGEDSGLFF . . TRBJ2-2 TRBV6-6
TGTGCCAGCAGTGATGGACAGGCAACTTACAATGAGCAGTTCTTC CASSDGQATYNEQFF . TRBD1 TRBJ2-1 TRBV27
TGTGCCAGCAGCTTAAGACAGGGAAACATGAACACTGAAGCTTTCTTT CASSLRQGNMNTEAFF . TRBD1 TRBJ1-1 TRBV7-6
TGTGCCAGTAGTCCTCGACCGGACACAAATTCACCCCTCCACTTT CASSPRPDTNSPLHF . . TRBJ1-6 TRBV19
TGTGCCAGTACTAGCGAGGGGTCCGGAAACACCATATATTTT CASTSEGSGNTIYF . . TRBJ1-3 TRBV19
TGCGCCAGCAGCCAAGTCTCGGGGAATGAAAAACTGTTTTTT CASSQVSGNEKLFF . . TRBJ1-4 TRBV4-1
TGTGCCAGCAGCCCCCAAGGGACAGAAGCTTTCTTT CASSPQGTEAFF once . TRBJ1-1 TRBV11-2
TGTGCCAGCAGCCCCCTACAGGGCCCCACTGAAGCTTTCTTT CASSPLQGPTEAFF few . TRBJ1-1 TRBV11-2
TGCGCCAGCAGCCAGGGGGGACTAGGTGGAGATACGCAGTATTTT CASSQGGLGGDTQYF once TRBD2 TRBJ2-3 TRBV4-1
TGTGCCAGCTCACCTCTGCCTACGACAGTCTCTGGGGCCAACGTCCTGACTTTC CASSPLPTTVSGANVLTF . . TRBJ2-6 TRBV18
TGTGCCAGCAGCCTAGGACAGGGTCGAAATCAGCCCCAGCATTTT CASSLGQGRNQPQHF . TRBD1 TRBJ1-5 TRBV5-6
TGTGCCATCAGAGGGACAGGGCCGGGCAATGAGCAGTTCTTC CAIRGTGPGNEQFF . TRBD1 TRBJ2-1 TRBV10-3
TGTGCCAGCAGTCAGACAGGCCGTAGCGTTCAGCCCCAGCATTTT CASSQTGRSVQPQHF . . TRBJ1-5 TRBV28
TGTGCCAGCAGTGAAGGGACACCGTACGAGCAGTACTTC CASSEGTPYEQYF . . TRBJ2-7 TRBV6-1
TGTGCCAGCAGCCTAGGGACTAGCGGGGGGAATTACCAAGAGACCCAGTACTTC CASSLGTSGGNYQETQYF . TRBD2 TRBJ2-5 TRBV7-6
TGTGCCAGCAGTGCCGGCGGGACTGGAAACACCATATATTTT CASSAGGTGNTIYF . . TRBJ1-3 TRBV28
TGTGCCAGCAGTTACGGCGGGCCGGTGGGCCCCTATGGCTACACCTTC CASSYGGPVGPYGYTF . . TRBJ1-2 TRBV6-5
TGTGCCAGCAGTTCGGACAGGTATAGCAATCAGCCCCAGCATTTT CASSSDRYSNQPQHF . TRBD1 TRBJ1-5 TRBV27
TGTGCCAGCAGCCTAGGACAGGGTAAGGGCTACGAGCAGTACTTC CASSLGQGKGYEQYF . TRBD1 TRBJ2-7 TRBV27
TGTGCCAGCAGTTCCGATAGACAGGGCGGTACTAATGAAAAACTGTTTTTT CASSSDRQGGTNEKLFF . TRBD1 TRBJ1-4 TRBV27
TGTGCCAGCAGCGTCTACGGCCTAGGGGGAAAACTGTTTTTT CASSVYGLGGKLFF once . TRBJ1-4 TRBV9
TGCAGCGTTGAAGGTCTGACAGGAACAAACTATGGCTACACCTTC CSVEGLTGTNYGYTF . . TRBJ1-2 TRBV29-1
TGTGCCAGCAGTTCTTACTCGCTCTCTGGGGCCAACGTCCTGACTTTC CASSSYSLSGANVLTF . . TRBJ2-6 TRBV6-5
TGTGCCAGCAGCTCAGAACCATACGCAGAGAACACCGGGGAGCTGTTTTTT CASSSEPYAENTGELFF . . TRBJ2-2 TRBV5-4
TGTGCCAGCAGCCAGGCGGGGGGAACCTACGAGCAGTACTTC CASSQAGGTYEQYF . TRBD2 TRBJ2-7 TRBV3-1/TRBV3-2
TGTGCCAGCAGTGCATCTTCCGGGACTAGCGCCGAGCAGTACTTC CASSASSGTSAEQYF . TRBD2 TRBJ2-7 TRBV25-1
TGTGCCAGCAGCTTTAGCGGACAAGAGACCCAGTACTTC CASSFSGQETQYF . . TRBJ2-5 TRBV5-6
TGTGCCAGCAGCTGGACAGATAACACCGGGGAGCTGTTTTTT CASSWTDNTGELFF . . TRBJ2-2 TRBV7-9
TGTGCCAGCAGCTTAGCTAGCTCCTACGAGCAGTACTTC CASSLASSYEQYF . . TRBJ2-7 TRBV11-2
TGTGCCAGCAGTATACAGGGGAACACTGAAGCTTTCTTT CASSIQGNTEAFF once . TRBJ1-1 TRBV2
TGCGCCAGCAGCTCCCGGGGACAGGGTTACAATGAGCAGTTCTTC CASSSRGQGYNEQFF . TRBD1 TRBJ2-1 TRBV5-1
TGCAGCGTTGAGGTCCCGGGAACCTACGAGCAGTACTTC CSVEVPGTYEQYF . . TRBJ2-7 TRBV29-1
TGTGCCAGCAGCGTGGGGGGACAGGGCTTCTACGAGCAGTACTTC CASSVGGQGFYEQYF once TRBD1 TRBJ2-7 TRBV9
TGCGCCAGCAGCTTGGGGGGCGATGGCACTGAAGCTTTCTTT CASSLGGDGTEAFF . . TRBJ1-1 TRBV5-1
TGTGCCAGCAGCTCAACTACCGGGGAGCTGTTTTTT CASSSTTGELFF . . TRBJ2-2 TRBV6-5
TGTGCCAGCAGCGTAGGTGGCGGGGAGATAGATACGCAGTATTTT CASSVGGGEIDTQYF once . TRBJ2-3 TRBV9
TGTGCCAGCAGTCTGGGACAGAGCAATTCACCCCTCCACTTT CASSLGQSNSPLHF once TRBD1 TRBJ1-6 TRBV27
TGTGCCAGCAGGACAGGGGAACAGGGGGCTGGCACGCAGTATTTT CASRTGEQGAGTQYF . TRBD1 TRBJ2-3 TRBV28
TGTGCCAGCAGCTATTCCAGGGGGTCGGGCAATCAGCCCCAGCATTTT CASSYSRGSGNQPQHF . TRBD1 TRBJ1-5 TRBV28
TGTGCCAGCAGCACAAGCCCGGGGGGCTACACCTTC CASSTSPGGYTF . . TRBJ1-2 TRBV9
TGTGCCAGCAGTTTATCGTTTCGCTACGAGCAGTACTTC CASSLSFRYEQYF . . TRBJ2-7 TRBV27
TGTGCCAGCAGCCTATTAGCGGGAGGGTCCTACAATGAGCAGTTCTTC CASSLLAGGSYNEQFF . TRBD2 TRBJ2-1 TRBV14
TGTGCCAGCTCAGGGACTAGCGGGAAAGCAGAGACCCAGTACTTC CASSGTSGKAETQYF . TRBD2 TRBJ2-5 TRBV18
TGTGCCAGCAGCGCCGGCCCGGATGGGGGCGGCTACTACGAGCAGTACTTC CASSAGPDGGGYYEQYF . . TRBJ2-7 TRBV9
TGTGCCAGCAGCCAAGAAGACAGCCTGGATTCACCCCTCCACTTT CASSQEDSLDSPLHF once . TRBJ1-6 TRBV4-2
TGTGCCAGCAGCGAGGCCCTATTGACTAACTATGGCTACACCTTC CASSEALLTNYGYTF . . TRBJ1-2 TRBV27